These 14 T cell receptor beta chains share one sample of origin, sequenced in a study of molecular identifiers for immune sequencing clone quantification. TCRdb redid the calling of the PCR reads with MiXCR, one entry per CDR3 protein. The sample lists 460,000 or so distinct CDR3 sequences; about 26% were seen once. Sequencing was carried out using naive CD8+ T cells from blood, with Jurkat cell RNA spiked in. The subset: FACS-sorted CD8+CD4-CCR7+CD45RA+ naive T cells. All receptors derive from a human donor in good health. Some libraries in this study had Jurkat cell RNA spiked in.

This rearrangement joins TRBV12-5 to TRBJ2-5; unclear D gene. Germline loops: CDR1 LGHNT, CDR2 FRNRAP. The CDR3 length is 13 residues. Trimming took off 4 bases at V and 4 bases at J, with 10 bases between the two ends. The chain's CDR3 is CASGWNPRETQYF. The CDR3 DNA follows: TGTGCTAGTGGTTGGAACCCCCGAGAGACCCAGTACTTC.

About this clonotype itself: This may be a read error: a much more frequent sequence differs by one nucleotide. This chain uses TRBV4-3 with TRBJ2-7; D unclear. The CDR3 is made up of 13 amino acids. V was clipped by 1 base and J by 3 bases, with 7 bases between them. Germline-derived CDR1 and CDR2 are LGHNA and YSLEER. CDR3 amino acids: CASSQAKGYEQYF. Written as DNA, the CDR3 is TGCGCCAGCAGCCAAGCGAAGGGCTACGAGCAGTACTTC.

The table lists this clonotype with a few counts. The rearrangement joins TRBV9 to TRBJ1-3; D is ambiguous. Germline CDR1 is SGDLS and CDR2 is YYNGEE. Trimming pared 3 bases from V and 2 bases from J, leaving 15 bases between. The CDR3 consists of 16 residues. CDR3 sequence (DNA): TGTGCCAGCAGCGATGGGGTCTCCCTACCTGGAAACACCATATATTTT. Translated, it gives CASSDGVSLPGNTIYF. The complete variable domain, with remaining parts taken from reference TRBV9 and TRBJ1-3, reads DSGVTQTPKHLITATGQRVTLRCSPRSGDLSVYWYQQSLDQGLQFLIQYYNGEERAKGNILERFSAQQFPDLHSELNLSSLELGDSALYFCASSDGVSLPGNTIYFGEGSWLTVV.

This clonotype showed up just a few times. This chain's CDR3 is CASSIFSEEQYF. CDR3 bases: TGTGCCAGCAGCATTTTTTCTGAGGAGCAGTACTTC. The rearrangement links TRBV5-4 to TRBJ2-7; D is undetermined. Germline V CDR1 and CDR2: SGHNT, YYREEE (reference sequence). CDR3 length: 12 residues. V lost 4 bases and J 7 bases, leaving 12 bases between the germline ends.

The CDR3 is CSVEEEGDGDYNEQFF. In DNA, the CDR3 is TGCAGCGTTGAAGAGGAAGGCGACGGGGACTACAATGAGCAGTTCTTC. The gene calls are TRBV29-1 and TRBJ2-1, with a weak D call TRBD2 (5 bases). Germline values: CDR1 SQVTM, CDR2 ANQGSEA. The CDR3 length is 16 residues. V gave up 0 bases and J gave up 3 bases, with 15 bases separating them.

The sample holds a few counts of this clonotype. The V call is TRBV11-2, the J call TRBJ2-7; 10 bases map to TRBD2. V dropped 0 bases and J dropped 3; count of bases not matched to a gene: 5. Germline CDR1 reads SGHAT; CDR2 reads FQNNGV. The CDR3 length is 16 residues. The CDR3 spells CASSLEAAGGGYEQYF. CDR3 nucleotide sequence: TGTGCCAGCAGCTTAGAAGCAGCGGGAGGGGGCTACGAGCAGTACTTC.

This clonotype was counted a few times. The CDR3 here is CASREPGNTEAFF. The CDR3 DNA is TGTGCCAGCAGAGAACCCGGGAACACTGAAGCTTTCTTT. The gene calls are TRBV12-3 or TRBV12-4 and TRBJ1-1; D ambiguous. The germline V and J ends were trimmed by 6 bases and 1 base, with 9 bases remaining between them. CDR3 length equals 13 residues.

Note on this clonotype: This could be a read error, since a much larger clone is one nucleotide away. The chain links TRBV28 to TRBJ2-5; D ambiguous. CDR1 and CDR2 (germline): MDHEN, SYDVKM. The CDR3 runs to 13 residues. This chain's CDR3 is CDSRPGTQETQYF. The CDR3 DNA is TGTGACAGCCGACCCGGCACCCAAGAGACCCAGTACTTC.

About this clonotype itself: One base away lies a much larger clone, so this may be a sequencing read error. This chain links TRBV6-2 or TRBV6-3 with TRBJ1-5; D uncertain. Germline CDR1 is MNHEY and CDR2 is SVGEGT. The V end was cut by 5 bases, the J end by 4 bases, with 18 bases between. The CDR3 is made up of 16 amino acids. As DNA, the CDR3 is TGTGCCAGCAGTCCACCGAACGACGGGGAAAATCAGCCCCAGCATTTT. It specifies CASSPPNDGENQPQHF.

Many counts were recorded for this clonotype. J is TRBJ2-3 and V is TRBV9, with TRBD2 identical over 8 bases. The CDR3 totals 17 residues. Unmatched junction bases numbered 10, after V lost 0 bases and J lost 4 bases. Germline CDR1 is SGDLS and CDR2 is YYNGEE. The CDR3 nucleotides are TGTGCCAGCAGCGTAGGATCCGGGACTAGTCAGGCAGATACGCAGTATTTT. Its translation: CASSVGSGTSQADTQYF. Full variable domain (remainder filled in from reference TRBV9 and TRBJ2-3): DSGVTQTPKHLITATGQRVTLRCSPRSGDLSVYWYQQSLDQGLQFLIQYYNGEERAKGNILERFSAQQFPDLHSELNLSSLELGDSALYFCASSVGSGTSQADTQYFGPGTRLTVL.

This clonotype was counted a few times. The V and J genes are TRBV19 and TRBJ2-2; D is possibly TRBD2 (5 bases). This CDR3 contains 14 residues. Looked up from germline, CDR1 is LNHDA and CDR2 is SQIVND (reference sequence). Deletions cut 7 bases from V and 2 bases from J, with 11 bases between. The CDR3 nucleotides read TGTGCCAGTATCCCGGGATCAAACACCGGGGAGCTGTTTTTT. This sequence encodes CASIPGSNTGELFF. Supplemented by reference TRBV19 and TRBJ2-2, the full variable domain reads DGGITQSPKYLFRKEGQNVTLSCEQNLNHDAMYWYRQDPGQGLRLIYYSQIVNDFQKGDIAEGYSVSREKKESFPLTVTSAQKNPTAFYLCASIPGSNTGELFFGEGSRLTVL.

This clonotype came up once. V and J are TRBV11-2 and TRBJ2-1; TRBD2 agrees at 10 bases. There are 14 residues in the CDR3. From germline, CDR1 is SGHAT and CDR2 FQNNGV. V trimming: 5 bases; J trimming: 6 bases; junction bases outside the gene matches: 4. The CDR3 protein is CASSGLAGVNEQFF. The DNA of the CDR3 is TGTGCCAGCAGCGGGCTAGCGGGAGTCAATGAGCAGTTCTTC.

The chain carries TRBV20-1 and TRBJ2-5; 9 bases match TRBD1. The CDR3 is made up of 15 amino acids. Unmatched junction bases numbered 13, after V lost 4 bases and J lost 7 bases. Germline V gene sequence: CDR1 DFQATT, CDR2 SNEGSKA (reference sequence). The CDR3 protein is CSATGGTGLAVTQYF. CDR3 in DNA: TGCAGTGCTACGGGCGGGACAGGGTTGGCCGTGACCCAGTACTTC.

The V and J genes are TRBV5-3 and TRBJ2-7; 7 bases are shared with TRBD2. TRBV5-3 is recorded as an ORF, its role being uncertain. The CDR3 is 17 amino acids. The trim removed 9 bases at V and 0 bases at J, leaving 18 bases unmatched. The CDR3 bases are TGTGCCAACTTTCCCGGACCTAGCGGCCATTTCTCCTACGAGCAGTACTTC. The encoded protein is CANFPGPSGHFSYEQYF.